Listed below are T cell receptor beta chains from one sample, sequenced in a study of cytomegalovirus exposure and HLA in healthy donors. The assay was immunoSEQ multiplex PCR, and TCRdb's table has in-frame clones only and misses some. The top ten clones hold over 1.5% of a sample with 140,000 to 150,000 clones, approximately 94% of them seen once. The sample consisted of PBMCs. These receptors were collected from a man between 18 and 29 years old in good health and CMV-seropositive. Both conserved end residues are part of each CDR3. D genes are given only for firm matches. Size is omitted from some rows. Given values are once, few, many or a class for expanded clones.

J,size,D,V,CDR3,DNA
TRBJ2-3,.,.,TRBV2,CASGRWGVPSTDTQYF,TGTGCCAGCGGCCGGTGGGGAGTCCCAAGCACAGATACGCAGTATTTT
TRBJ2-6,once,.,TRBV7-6,CASSLVGTSSSGANVLTF,TGTGCCAGCAGCTTAGTGGGGACATCCTCCTCTGGGGCCAACGTCCTGACTTTC
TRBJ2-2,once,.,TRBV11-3,CASSPTGFNTGELFF,TGTGCCAGCAGCCCGACAGGATTTAACACCGGGGAGCTGTTTTTT
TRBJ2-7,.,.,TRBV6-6,CASSSPGVATYEQYF,TGTGCCAGCAGTTCACCGGGAGTAGCTACCTACGAGCAGTACTTC
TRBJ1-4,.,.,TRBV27,CASSSLQVLEKLFF,TGTGCCAGCAGTTCGTTGCAGGTTTTGGAAAAACTGTTTTTT
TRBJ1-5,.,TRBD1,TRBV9,CASSVGEGTGTQPQHF,TGTGCCAGCAGCGTAGGAGAGGGGACAGGGACTCAGCCCCAGCATTTT
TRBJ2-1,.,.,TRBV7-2,CASSRGASYNEQFF,TGTGCCAGCAGCCGGGGGGCTTCCTACAATGAGCAGTTCTTC
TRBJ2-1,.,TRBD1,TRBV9,CASSVTGSNEQFF,TGTGCCAGCAGCGTGACAGGGAGCAATGAGCAGTTCTTC
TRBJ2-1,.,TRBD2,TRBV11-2,CASSWGLAGSSYNEQFF,TGTGCCAGCAGCTGGGGACTAGCGGGGAGCTCCTACAATGAGCAGTTCTTC
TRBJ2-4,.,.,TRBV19,CASSLSGEGGSIQYF,TGTGCCAGTAGCCTCTCCGGGGAGGGGGGGAGCATTCAGTACTTC
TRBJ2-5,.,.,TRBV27,CASRKTSIETQYF,TGTGCCAGCAGGAAGACTAGTATCGAGACCCAGTACTTC
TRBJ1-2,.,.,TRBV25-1,CASRDSPYGYTF,TGTGCCAGCAGGGACAGTCCCTATGGCTACACCTTC
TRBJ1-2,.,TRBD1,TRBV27,CASKPDRGWAYGYTF,TGTGCCAGCAAACCGGACAGGGGATGGGCCTATGGCTACACCTTC
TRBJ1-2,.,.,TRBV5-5,CASSLAQGTNYGYTF,TGTGCCAGCAGCTTGGCCCAGGGTACTAACTATGGCTACACCTTC
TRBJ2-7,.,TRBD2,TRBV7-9,CASSSGLAAEQYF,TGTGCCAGCAGCTCGGGACTAGCGGCCGAGCAGTACTTC
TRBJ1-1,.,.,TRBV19,CASRITVNTEAFF,TGTGCCAGTAGAATCACAGTGAACACTGAAGCTTTCTTT
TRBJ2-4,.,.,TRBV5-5,CASSLEGRLAKNIQYF,TGTGCCAGCAGCTTGGAGGGGAGGCTGGCCAAAAACATTCAGTACTTC
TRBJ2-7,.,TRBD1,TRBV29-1,CSVEVGDRSYEQYF,TGCAGCGTTGAGGTAGGGGACAGATCCTACGAGCAGTACTTC
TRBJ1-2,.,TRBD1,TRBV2,CASSLRQGIDGYTF,TGTGCCAGCAGTCTTCGACAGGGGATCGACGGCTACACCTTC
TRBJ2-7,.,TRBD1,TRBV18,CASSPGTGPSEYF,TGTGCCAGCTCACCGGGGACAGGGCCCTCCGAGTACTTC
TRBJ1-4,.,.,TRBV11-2,CASSLGQGVEKLFF,TGTGCCAGCAGCTTAGGGCAGGGTGTCGAAAAACTGTTTTTT
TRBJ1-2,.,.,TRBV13,CASSPSDSFYGYTF,TGTGCCAGCAGCCCCTCGGACAGTTTTTATGGCTACACCTTC
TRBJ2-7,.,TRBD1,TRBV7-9,CASSLGDRGLLEQYF,TGTGCCAGCAGCTTAGGGGACAGGGGATTACTCGAGCAGTACTTC
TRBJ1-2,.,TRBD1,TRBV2,CASTRDREVGGYTF,TGTGCCAGCACACGGGACAGGGAGGTCGGTGGCTACACCTTC
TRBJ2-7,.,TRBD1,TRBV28,CASLLRQGASSYEQYF,TGTGCCAGCCTACTTAGACAGGGGGCAAGTTCCTACGAGCAGTACTTC
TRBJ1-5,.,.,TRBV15,CATSGEGGPGYNQPQHF,TGTGCCACCAGCGGAGAGGGGGGTCCAGGGTACAATCAGCCCCAGCATTTT
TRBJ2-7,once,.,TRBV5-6,CASSLGGPWEQYF,TGTGCCAGCAGCTTGGGGGGGCCTTGGGAGCAGTACTTC
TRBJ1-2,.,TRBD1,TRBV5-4,CASRPQGAYYGYTF,TGTGCCAGCAGACCACAGGGGGCTTACTATGGCTACACCTTC
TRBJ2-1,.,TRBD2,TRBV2,CASSLGLAGVRANEQFF,TGTGCCAGCAGTTTGGGACTAGCGGGAGTAAGGGCCAATGAGCAGTTCTTC
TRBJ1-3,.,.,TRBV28,CASTQGQGNTIYF,TGTGCCAGCACCCAGGGCCAGGGGAACACCATATATTTT
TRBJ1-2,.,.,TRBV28,CASATGSVYGYTF,TGTGCCAGCGCCACAGGGTCGGTCTATGGCTACACCTTC
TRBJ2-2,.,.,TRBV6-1,CASSESGNENTGELFF,TGTGCCAGCAGTGAATCGGGGAACGAGAACACCGGGGAGCTGTTTTTT
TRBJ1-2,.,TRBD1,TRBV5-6,CASSLLTGNYGYTF,TGTGCCAGCAGCTTGCTGACAGGGAACTATGGCTACACCTTC
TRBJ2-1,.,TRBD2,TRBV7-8,CASSVEREGNNEQFF,TGTGCCAGCAGCGTCGAGCGGGAGGGGAACAATGAGCAGTTCTTC
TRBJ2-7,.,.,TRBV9,CASSVEAGPSYEQYF,TGTGCCAGCAGCGTAGAAGCAGGGCCCTCCTACGAGCAGTACTTC
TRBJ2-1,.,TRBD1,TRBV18,CASSPQGVGNEQFF,TGTGCCAGCTCACCCCAGGGGGTAGGCAATGAGCAGTTCTTC
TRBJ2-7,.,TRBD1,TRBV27,CASSFAGGIYEQYF,TGTGCCAGCAGTTTCGCAGGGGGCATCTACGAGCAGTACTTC
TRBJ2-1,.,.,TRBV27,CASSPRSVYNEQFF,TGTGCCAGCAGTCCTAGGTCCGTGTACAATGAGCAGTTCTTC
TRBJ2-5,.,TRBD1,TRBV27,CASSLGTGAGETQYF,TGTGCCAGCAGTTTAGGGACAGGGGCGGGGGAGACCCAGTACTTC
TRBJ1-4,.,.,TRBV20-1,CSARAHEKLFF,TGCAGTGCTAGAGCTCATGAAAAACTGTTTTTT
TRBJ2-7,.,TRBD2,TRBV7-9,CASSHSSGISYEQYF,TGTGCCAGCAGCCATTCTAGCGGCATCTCCTACGAGCAGTACTTC
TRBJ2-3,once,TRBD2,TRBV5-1,CASSRGDTDTQYF,TGCGCCAGCAGCCGGGGGGACACAGATACGCAGTATTTT
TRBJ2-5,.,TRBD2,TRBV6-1,CASSEFLLAGGRQETQYF,TGTGCCAGCAGTGAATTCCTTTTAGCGGGAGGGCGTCAAGAGACCCAGTACTTC
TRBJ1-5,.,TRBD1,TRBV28,CASRADSDRALIQPQHF,TGTGCCAGCAGGGCCGACTCAGACAGGGCCTTAATTCAGCCCCAGCATTTT
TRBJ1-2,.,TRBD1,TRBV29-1,CSVEDRSGGVKNYGYTF,TGCAGCGTTGAAGATCGGTCAGGGGGCGTCAAAAACTATGGCTACACCTTC
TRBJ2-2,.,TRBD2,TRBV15,CATSRDQAGATGELFF,TGTGCCACCAGCAGAGATCAGGCGGGAGCCACCGGGGAGCTGTTTTTT
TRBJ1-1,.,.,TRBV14,CASSGRDFENTEAFF,TGTGCCAGCAGCGGACGGGACTTTGAGAACACTGAAGCTTTCTTT